These 15 T cell receptor beta chains originate from one sample sequenced in a study of somatic mutations in cytotoxic T cells in rheumatoid arthritis. The data were produced by immunoSEQ multiplex PCR, yet TCRdb's version contains in-frame clones alone and is incomplete. In the table there are approximately 13,000 clones, 65% to 80% of which are singletons. Sequencing was performed on CD8+ T cells sorted from blood. The origin of the receptors is an adult with rheumatoid arthritis.

The chain uses TRBV7-9 and TRBJ2-7; D possibly corresponds to TRBD2 (5 bases). The germline V and J ends were trimmed by 1 base and 9 bases, with 16 bases remaining between them. There are 14 residues in the CDR3. The V gene's germline CDR1 is SEHNR and CDR2 FQNEAQ (reference sequence). CDR3 in DNA: TGTGCCAGCAGCTTAGGGTCTAGCTACTGGCGGCAGTACTTC. Its translation is CASSLGSSYWRQYF.

The V and J genes are TRBV6-6 and TRBJ2-3; D is unclear. Looked up from germline, CDR1 is MNHNY and CDR2 is SVGAGI (reference sequence). Between the trimmed V and J ends, which lost 6 bases and 2 bases, there was a span of 18 bases. The CDR3 runs 16 residues. Here the CDR3 reads CASSSSGPTPTDTQYF. The CDR3 nucleotides are TGTGCCAGCAGCTCCTCCGGGCCAACCCCCACAGATACGCAGTATTTT.

The V and J genes are TRBV15 and TRBJ1-2, with D possibly matching TRBD1 (6 bases). V lost 0 bases to trimming and J lost 4 bases, with 9 bases between them. From germline, CDR1 is LNHNV and CDR2 YYDKDF (reference sequence). This CDR3 is 14 amino acids long. CDR3 region: CATSRDGRGYGYTF. The CDR3 DNA sequence: TGTGCCACCAGCAGAGATGGCAGGGGCTATGGCTACACCTTC.

This chain links TRBV28 with TRBJ2-4, with D tentatively TRBD1 (5 bases). V lost 2 bases and J lost 0, with 11 bases in between. Germline V gene sequence: CDR1 MDHEN, CDR2 SYDVKM. CDR3 length: 16 amino acids. This chain's CDR3 is CASSLRTHIAKNIQYF. In nucleotides, the CDR3 is TGTGCCAGCAGTTTAAGGACACACATAGCCAAAAACATTCAGTACTTC.

The rearrangement joins TRBV9 to TRBJ1-2, with a weak D call TRBD1 (6 bases). CDR1 is SGDLS and CDR2 is YYNGEE in the germline V gene. The germline V and J ends were trimmed by 0 bases and 8 bases, with 23 bases remaining between them. This CDR3 comprises 17 residues. CDR3 coding DNA: TGTGCCAGCAGCGTAGAGGATCCGCCGAGGGGGAGGTGGGGCTACACCTTC. Translating gives CASSVEDPPRGRWGYTF.

V is TRBV6-6 and J is TRBJ2-1; perhaps TRBD1 as D (6 bases). The germline V and J ends were trimmed by 2 bases and 7 bases, with 15 bases remaining between them. This CDR3 comprises 15 residues. Germline lookup yields CDR1 MNHNY and CDR2 SVGAGI (reference sequence). DNA of the CDR3: TGTGCCAGCAGTTACGACCTCAGCAGGGGAAATGAGCAGTTCTTC. Protein sequence: CASSYDLSRGNEQFF.

The chain carries TRBV5-1 and TRBJ2-1, with D unresolved. From germline, CDR1 is SGHRS and CDR2 YFSETQ. Trimming took off 4 bases at V and 4 bases at J, with 15 bases between the two ends. This CDR3 contains 15 residues. The CDR3 region has the DNA TGCGCCAGCAGCCCCCGGCCCCTGATTTACAATGAGCAGTTCTTC. Encoded protein: CASSPRPLIYNEQFF.

This clone is medium-sized within its sample. The CDR3 bases are TGTGCCAGCAGCGGACACAGGGGTGAAAATTCACCCCTCCACTTT. This sequence encodes CASSGHRGENSPLHF. V gene TRBV13 combines with J gene TRBJ1-6; 7 nucleotides align to TRBD1. Germline V gene lookup returns CDR1 PRHDT and CDR2 FYEKMQ (reference sequence). The length of the CDR3 is 15 residues. Losses at the gene ends were 5 bases for V and 7 bases for J; bases not matched to a gene: 8.

V gene TRBV5-6 combines with J gene TRBJ1-1; D remains ambiguous. Trimming removed 0 bases at V and 3 bases at J, with 3 bases between. Germline V gene lookup returns CDR1 SGHDT and CDR2 YYEEEE. This CDR3 is 12 amino acids long. The CDR3 region has the DNA TGTGCCAGCAGCTTGGGGGACACTGAAGCTTTCTTT. Protein product: CASSLGDTEAFF.

The V call is TRBV7-9, the J call TRBJ1-1; D remains unclear. CDR1 is SEHNR and CDR2 is FQNEAQ in the germline V gene (reference sequence). The CDR3 length is 14 residues. The V end was cut by 5 bases, the J end by 5 bases, with 15 bases between. In DNA form, the CDR3 reads TGTGCCAGCAGCCAAATCAGCGGTGGGACTGAAGCTTTCTTT. Translation gives CASSQISGGTEAFF.

There are a few counts of this clone. The chain links TRBV13 to TRBJ2-1, with D maybe TRBD2 (5 bases). From germline, CDR1 is PRHDT and CDR2 FYEKMQ (reference sequence). This CDR3 has 13 residues. Trimming removed 3 bases at V and 4 bases at J, with 7 bases between. CDR3 sequence: CASSLRVYNEQFF. CDR3 DNA sequence: TGTGCCAGCAGCTTGCGGGTTTACAATGAGCAGTTCTTC.

The V call is TRBV29-1, the J call TRBJ2-3; TRBD1 or TRBD2 may be the D gene (5 bases each). The CDR3 totals 15 residues. The V and J ends lost 4 bases and 7 bases respectively, with 21 bases between them. Germline V gene lookup returns CDR1 SQVTM and CDR2 ANQGSEA. For the CDR3, the DNA is TGCAGCGTTGTATCCGCCTATACAGGACTGAATACGCAGTATTTT. It codes for CSVVSAYTGLNTQYF.

The chain employs TRBV5-4 and TRBJ2-7; 7 bases line up with TRBD2. Germline loops: CDR1 SGHNT, CDR2 YYREEE (reference sequence). The ends lost 6 bases at V and 3 bases at J; junction bases unmatched: 12. The CDR3 is made up of 15 amino acids. CDR3 protein: CASTETSGTFYEQYF. CDR3 DNA: TGTGCCAGCACCGAAACCAGCGGGACGTTCTACGAGCAGTACTTC.

The rearrangement links TRBV28 to TRBJ2-1; possible D gene TRBD1, 6 bases. The V gene lost 8 bases and the J gene lost 1 base, with 18 bases spanning the gap. The CDR3 consists of 16 residues. CDR1 and CDR2 from the germline V gene are MDHEN and SYDVKM. The CDR3 DNA follows: TGTGCCAGCTTGCAAACCGGGACATGGTCCTACAATGAGCAGTTCTTC. Its translation is CASLQTGTWSYNEQFF.

The gene calls are TRBV5-5 and TRBJ1-4, with 7 bases identical to TRBD1. The germline CDR1 and CDR2 sequences are SGHKS and YYEKEE (reference sequence). The V and J ends lost 4 bases and 5 bases, in that order; junction bases with no gene match: 11. This CDR3 region has 16 residues. DNA of the CDR3: TGTGCCAGCAGCCCTAGAACCGACAGGGAGAATGAAAAACTGTTTTTT. Translation: CASSPRTDRENEKLFF. The full variable domain, with the rest looked up from reference TRBV5-5 and TRBJ1-4, is DAGVTQSPTHLIKTRGQQVTLRCSPISGHKSVSWYQQVLGQGPQFIFQYYEKEERGRGNFPDRFSARQFPNYSSELNVNALLLGDSALYLCASSPRTDRENEKLFFGSGTQLSVL.